This T cell receptor (beta chain) was identified during a study of blood T cell repertoires in COVID-19. About the research overall: Some COVID-19 samples were acute and others convalescent; all came from the United States, Italy and Spain. The cDNA or gDNA used as material had been derived from T cells, B-cell-depleted T cells, or PBMCs.

Seattle's enrolled individuals joined amid active infection and were then monitored longitudinally. Authors' data handling: Estimated nucleated cell counts came from reference gene primer amplification. Repertoires were generated with immunoSEQ multiplex PCR, while TCRdb's copy carries only in-frame clones and drops some. The V and J calls and clone size come from that table; D and trimming were worked out from the DNA. This sample has hundreds of thousands of clones; 83% occur once, and the top ten carry 1.3%. This CDR3 is built from 14 residues. Germline V gene sequence: CDR1 SGDLS, CDR2 YYNGEE. V gave up 3 bases and J gave up 2 bases, with 11 bases separating them.

What was sequenced was peripheral blood. The TCR sequence derives from a woman in her twenties or thirties with COVID-19, enrolled during active disease. The chain links TRBV9 to TRBJ1-2; D might be TRBD1 (6 bases). The chain's CDR3 is CASSAWTANYGYTF. The CDR3 DNA sequence: TGTGCCAGCAGCGCCTGGACAGCGAACTATGGCTACACCTTC.